The table lists the clone carrying this TCR beta chain with many counts. Universal primer sites and UMIs were introduced during 5'RACE template-switching synthesis of TCR cDNA. One entry per CDR3 protein results from TCRdb running MiXCR on the 5' RACE reads. The sample consists of tens of thousands of distinct CDR3 sequences, about 6% of them appearing once. This CDR3 spans 16 amino acids. J was trimmed by 0 bases and V by 6 bases; bases with no gene match: 8. Germline loops: CDR1 LGHDT, CDR2 YNNKEL (reference sequence). This record comes from a study of T cells after yellow fever vaccination. The specimen was CD8+ T cells sorted from PBMCs, collected about 41 days after the first yellow fever vaccination. This chain connects TRBV3-1 to TRBJ2-3; 8 nucleotides agree with TRBD2. The clonotype originates from a young man who received the YFV17D yellow fever vaccine. In nucleotides, the CDR3 is TGTGCCAGCAGTCGACCTAGCGGGTATAGCACAGATACGCAGTATTTT. Its protein product is CASSRPSGYSTDTQYF.